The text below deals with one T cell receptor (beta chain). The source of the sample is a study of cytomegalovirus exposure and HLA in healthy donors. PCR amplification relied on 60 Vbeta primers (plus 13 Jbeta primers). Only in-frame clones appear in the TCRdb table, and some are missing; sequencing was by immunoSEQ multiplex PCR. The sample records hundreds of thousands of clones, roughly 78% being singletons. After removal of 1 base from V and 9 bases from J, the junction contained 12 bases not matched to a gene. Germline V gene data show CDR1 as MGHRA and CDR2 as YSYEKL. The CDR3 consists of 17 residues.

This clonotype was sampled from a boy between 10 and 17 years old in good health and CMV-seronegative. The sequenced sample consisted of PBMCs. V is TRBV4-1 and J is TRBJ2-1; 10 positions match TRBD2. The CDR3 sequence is CASSQARLAGAPAEQFF. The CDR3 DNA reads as TGCGCCAGCAGCCAAGCTCGGCTAGCGGGAGCCCCTGCTGAGCAGTTCTTC.